This T cell receptor (beta chain) comes out of a study of T cell responses to AZD1222 COVID-19 vaccine. General study findings and limits: Baseline serology detected seropositivity in only 6 or 7 AZD1222 recipients. Donors were mostly white British, more females; clonal diversity possibly underestimated.

The repertoire was sequenced with immunoSEQ multiplex PCR; TCRdb's copy has only in-frame clones and lacks some. The profile covers fewer than 50,000 clones, with around three quarters appearing a single time and approximately 21% taken by the ten largest. Germline CDR1 MDHEN, CDR2 SYDVKM. The CDR3 covers 14 residues. V dropped 6 bases and J dropped 6 bases, with 17 bases sitting between them. As regards this clone: What it binds is unknown.

The chain uses TRBV28 and TRBJ1-1; a weak D match, TRBD1 (5 bases). Source: peripheral blood, taken 28 days after the second dose of the MenACWY control vaccine. The sequence was obtained from an adult who received the MenACWY meningococcal vaccine as a control. In DNA form, the CDR3 reads TGTGCCAGCAGACCCGGACGGGGGGTTTCTGAAGCTTTCTTT. It specifies CASRPGRGVSEAFF.